These 23 T cell receptor beta chains came from one sample sequenced in a study of shared clonotypes between healthy human individuals. Some clones are missing from TCRdb's copy, which holds only in-frame ones; the method was immunoSEQ multiplex PCR. The table lists 2 million to 2.5 million clones, 93% of them singletons, with 0.36% in the top ten. Material for sequencing was naive CD4+ T cells from PBMCs. This sample's subset: CD45RA+ positively selected. These receptors originate from a man between 18 and 35 years old in good health. Some clones in this sample may be carry-over from other donors' samples.

In its sample, this clone was seen a few times. Other DNA sequences in this sample translate to the same CDR3. The V and J genes are TRBV5-1 and TRBJ1-1; D call uncertain. V dropped 0 bases and J dropped 1 base, with 4 bases sitting between them. The CDR3 consists of 13 residues. Germline V gene data show CDR1 as SGHRS and CDR2 as YFSETQ. The CDR3 DNA sequence: TGCGCCAGCAGCTTGGCTACGAACACTGAAGCTTTCTTT. Encoded protein: CASSLATNTEAFF.

This rearrangement joins TRBV23-1 to TRBJ2-1; D possibly matches TRBD1 or TRBD2 (6 bases each). TRBV23-1 is marked as an open reading frame, function uncertain. This CDR3 region has 14 residues. V was trimmed by 7 bases and J by 0 bases, leaving 10 bases between them. The CDR3: CASTGADSYNEQFF. The CDR3 DNA follows: TGCGCCAGCACGGGGGCAGACTCCTACAATGAGCAGTTCTTC.

The V call is TRBV28, the J call TRBJ1-2; D remains ambiguous. Trimming took off 6 bases at V and 3 bases at J, with 8 bases between the two ends. Per germline, CDR1 MDHEN and CDR2 SYDVKM. This CDR3 comprises 12 residues. The CDR3, as DNA: TGTGCCAGCAGCACGCTCGACTATGGCTACACCTTC. Translated: CASSTLDYGYTF.

This chain joins TRBV10-3 and TRBJ1-2; D unresolved. The germline V gene encodes CDR1 ENHRY and CDR2 SYGVKD. The CDR3 spans 14 residues. Trimming took 2 bases from V and 2 from J, leaving 9 bases between them. The CDR3 loop reads CAISEPDGNYGYTF. The CDR3 coding sequence is TGTGCCATCAGTGAGCCAGACGGAAACTATGGCTACACCTTC.

The V call is TRBV25-1, the J call TRBJ2-3; 11 nucleotides line up with TRBD2. The CDR3 contains 16 residues. Germline loops: CDR1 MGHDK, CDR2 SYGVNS. The V and J ends lost 3 bases and 2 bases, in that order; junction bases with no gene match: 4. In DNA form, the CDR3 reads TGTGCCAGCAGTGAGGGGACTAGCGGATACACAGATACGCAGTATTTT. Its protein product is CASSEGTSGYTDTQYF.

The chain uses TRBV28 and TRBJ2-7; unclear D gene. With 5 bases removed from V and 3 bases from J, the gap between germline ends came to 8 bases. The CDR3 totals 12 residues. Germline V gene lookup returns CDR1 MDHEN and CDR2 SYDVKM. CDR3: CASSPTVYEQYF. CDR3 bases: TGTGCCAGCAGTCCAACAGTCTACGAGCAGTACTTC.

CDR3 in amino acids: CASSLYSVREQYEQYF. In nucleotides, the CDR3 is TGCGCCAGCAGCTTGTACTCGGTCCGGGAGCAATACGAGCAGTACTTC. The chain joins TRBV5-1 to TRBJ2-7; a possible D gene is TRBD2 (6 bases). V dropped 1 base and J dropped 4 bases, with 18 bases sitting between them. The CDR3 has 16 amino acids. Per the germline V gene, CDR1 is SGHRS and CDR2 is YFSETQ. Based on the CDR3 plus reference TRBV5-1 and TRBJ2-7, the full variable domain is KAGVTQTPRYLIKTRGQQVTLSCSPISGHRSVSWYQQTPGQGLQFLFEYFSETQRNKGNFPGRFSGRQFSNSRSEMNVSTLELGDSALYLCASSLYSVREQYEQYFGPGTRLTVT.

This clone was seen just once. The chain employs TRBV5-1 and TRBJ2-7; the D is unclear. Between the trimmed V and J ends, which lost 5 bases and 6 bases, there was a span of 21 bases. CDR1 SGHRS and CDR2 YFSETQ come from the germline V gene. The CDR3 totals 15 residues. The CDR3 bases are TGCGCCAGCAGTTCCTCTGAACGTCCAGTTGGCGAGCAGTACTTC. Amino acids: CASSSSERPVGEQYF. Looking up the rest from reference TRBV5-1 and TRBJ2-7 gives the full variable domain: KAGVTQTPRYLIKTRGQQVTLSCSPISGHRSVSWYQQTPGQGLQFLFEYFSETQRNKGNFPGRFSGRQFSNSRSEMNVSTLELGDSALYLCASSSSERPVGEQYFGPGTRLTVT.

The chain couples TRBV30 to TRBJ1-2; no firm D call. The V end was cut by 2 bases, the J end by 4 bases, with 8 bases between. The germline CDR1 and CDR2 sequences are GTSNPN and SVGIG (reference sequence). The CDR3 runs to 12 residues. This chain's CDR3 is CAWSRPSYGYTF. DNA for the CDR3: TGTGCCTGGAGTAGACCGTCCTATGGCTACACCTTC.

The V call is TRBV11-2, the J call TRBJ2-1; perhaps TRBD2 as D (5 bases). The germline CDR1 and CDR2 sequences are SGHAT and FQNNGV. CDR3 length: 13 amino acids. V was cut by 0 bases and J by 15 bases, with 15 bases left in between. The CDR3 here is CASSLDREGTPFF. DNA of the CDR3: TGTGCCAGCAGCTTAGATCGTGAGGGAACGCCGTTCTTC.

This clone was recorded once. The sample carries other DNA sequences with the same CDR3. The V gene is TRBV4-2, the J gene TRBJ2-7; 12 bases are a match to TRBD2. The germline gives CDR1 LGHNA, CDR2 YNFKEQ. Unmatched junction bases numbered 3, after V lost 0 bases and J lost 6 bases. There are 15 residues in the CDR3. The CDR3 coding sequence is TGTGCCAGCAGCCAAGAGACTAGCGGGAGCCCCGAGCAGTACTTC. Translated: CASSQETSGSPEQYF.

This clone occurred once. The CDR3 DNA reads TGCGCCAGCAGCTCGGACAGGCCCTATGGCTACACCTTC. It specifies CASSSDRPYGYTF. This sequence joins TRBV5-1 and TRBJ1-2; TRBD1 agrees at 7 bases. This CDR3 region has 13 residues. The V gene end was trimmed by 3 bases and the J gene end by 4 bases; junction bases not matched to a gene: 3. Germline V gene data show CDR1 as SGHRS and CDR2 as YFSETQ. The complete variable domain, with remaining parts taken from reference TRBV5-1 and TRBJ1-2, reads KAGVTQTPRYLIKTRGQQVTLSCSPISGHRSVSWYQQTPGQGLQFLFEYFSETQRNKGNFPGRFSGRQFSNSRSEMNVSTLELGDSALYLCASSSDRPYGYTFGSGTRLTVV.

This clone was seen only a few times. The sample holds other DNA sequences that translate to the same CDR3. This chain joins TRBV30 and TRBJ1-5; possible D gene TRBD1, 5 bases. Germline V lookup: CDR1 GTSNPN, CDR2 SVGIG (reference sequence). The length of the CDR3 is 14 residues. V lost 2 bases and J 3 bases, leaving 11 bases between the germline ends. CDR3 residues: CAWSTTGSNQPQHF. The CDR3 region has the DNA TGTGCCTGGAGTACTACAGGCTCCAATCAGCCCCAGCATTTT.

V gene TRBV6-6 combines with J gene TRBJ1-1; the match to TRBD1 covers 7 bases. The germline gives CDR1 MNHNY, CDR2 SVGAGI (reference sequence). The ends lost 4 bases at V and 6 bases at J; junction bases unmatched: 11. The CDR3 is made up of 15 amino acids. The CDR3 sequence is CASSSGQVQTSEAFF. The CDR3 nucleotides read TGTGCCAGCAGTTCAGGACAGGTCCAGACATCTGAAGCTTTCTTT.

V usage is TRBV7-2 and J usage is TRBJ1-6, with unresolved D. The CDR3 length is 15 residues. Trimming pared 3 bases from V and 8 bases from J, leaving 14 bases between. Germline-derived CDR1 and CDR2 are SGHTA and FQGNSA. The CDR3 is CASSLLYLADSPLHF. The DNA for the CDR3 is TGTGCCAGCAGCTTGCTGTATCTTGCGGATTCACCCCTCCACTTT.

J is TRBJ2-1 and V is TRBV10-3; D possibly corresponds to TRBD2 (6 bases). This CDR3 has 15 amino acids. The V end was cut by 3 bases, the J end by 4 bases, with 13 bases between. In germline, CDR1 is ENHRY, CDR2 SYGVKD. The CDR3 nucleotides read TGTGCCATCAGTGAAATGGGGGGTGGGTACAATGAGCAGTTCTTC. Encoded protein: CAISEMGGGYNEQFF.

Comment on this clone: At the DNA level, this CDR3 is encoded by other sequences in the same sample as well. This rearrangement joins TRBV7-2 to TRBJ2-7; D is unresolved. The germline V and J ends were trimmed by 1 base and 4 bases, with 8 bases remaining between them. From germline, CDR1 is SGHTA and CDR2 FQGNSA. This CDR3 comprises 13 residues. This CDR3 is CASSLGRPYEQYF. For the CDR3, the DNA is TGTGCCAGCAGCTTAGGTCGGCCTTACGAGCAGTACTTC. The full variable domain, with the rest looked up from reference TRBV7-2 and TRBJ2-7, is GAGVSQSPSNKVTEKGKDVELRCDPISGHTALYWYRQSLGQGLEFLIYFQGNSAPDKSGLPSDRFSAERTGGSVSTLTIQRTQQEDSAVYLCASSLGRPYEQYFGPGTRLTVT.

This chain links TRBV7-3 with TRBJ2-6, with D unclear. V was clipped by 8 bases and J by 4 bases, with 15 bases between them. CDR1 is SGHTA and CDR2 is FQGTGA in the germline V gene. This CDR3 comprises 15 residues. The DNA for the CDR3 is TGTGCCAGCCGACAAACCGCTTCGGGGGCCAACGTCCTGACTTTC. This codes for CASRQTASGANVLTF.

A remark on this clone: In the same sample, other DNA sequences code for this CDR3. The chain combines TRBV5-1 with TRBJ2-2; D perhaps matches TRBD2 (5 bases). V dropped 1 base and J dropped 5 bases, with 9 bases sitting between them. The CDR3 is 14 amino acids. CDR1 is SGHRS and CDR2 is YFSETQ in the germline V gene. Here the CDR3 reads CASSLLGGTGELFF. Written as DNA, the CDR3 is TGCGCCAGCAGCTTGCTGGGCGGGACCGGGGAGCTGTTTTTT.

J is TRBJ2-5 and V is TRBV9; 9 bases match TRBD2. V lost 3 bases and J lost 1; bases outside the gene matches: 1. Germline V lookup: CDR1 SGDLS, CDR2 YYNGEE. The CDR3 sequence is 14 residues long. CDR3 sequence reads: CASSGLAVQETQYF. The DNA for the CDR3 is TGTGCCAGCAGCGGACTAGCGGTCCAAGAGACCCAGTACTTC.

This clone appeared a single time. The chain combines TRBV27 with TRBJ2-1; 11 bases match TRBD2. Trimming cost V 6 bases and J 12 bases; bases outside gene matches: 13. Germline CDR1 and CDR2: MNHEY and SMNVEV (reference sequence). This CDR3 is 15 amino acids long. The DNA of the CDR3 is TGTGCCAGCAGCTCCGGGACTAGCGGTACGGTGGGGCAGTTCTTC. Its protein is CASSSGTSGTVGQFF.

This chain links TRBV9 with TRBJ2-7, with TRBD1 identical over 7 bases. J lost 7 bases, V lost 5 bases, and 15 bases had no gene match. Looked up from germline, CDR1 is SGDLS and CDR2 is YYNGEE. CDR3 length equals 15 residues. The DNA for the CDR3 is TGTGCCAGCAGTATGCTCGACGGGACAGATGGGGAGCAGTACTTC. It yields the protein CASSMLDGTDGEQYF. Together with reference TRBV9 and TRBJ2-7, the CDR3 gives the full variable domain: DSGVTQTPKHLITATGQRVTLRCSPRSGDLSVYWYQQSLDQGLQFLIQYYNGEERAKGNILERFSAQQFPDLHSELNLSSLELGDSALYFCASSMLDGTDGEQYFGPGTRLTVT.

The chain employs TRBV7-9 and TRBJ2-1; D might be TRBD2 (5 bases). CDR3 length: 15 residues. Trimming stripped 4 bases from V and 6 bases from J, with 16 bases between. Germline-derived CDR1 and CDR2 are SEHNR and FQNEAQ (reference sequence). CDR3 loop: CASSSAMGRGNEQFF. In DNA, the CDR3 is TGTGCCAGCAGCTCAGCTATGGGCCGGGGCAATGAGCAGTTCTTC.